This T cell receptor beta chain appears in the sequencing data of a study of blood T cell repertoires in COVID-19. Overall study: Researchers got acute and convalescent COVID-19 samples from the United States, Italy and Spain. T cells, B-cell-depleted T cells, or PBMCs supplied cDNA or gDNA.

CDR3 length: 20 residues. The V segment lost 6 bases and the J segment 6 bases; nucleotides outside the gene matches: 22. CDR1 and CDR2 (germline): LNHDA, SQIVND (reference sequence). In the source study's methods: Reference gene primer amplification gave nucleated cell count estimates. This table comes from immunoSEQ multiplex PCR, and its TCRdb copy is limited to in-frame clones, with some not included. V and J calls and clone size are given by that table; D and trimming were obtained from the DNA. The table lists about 68,000 clones, 90% of them singletons. The sequenced sample was peripheral blood. This receptor was taken from a human donor in a cohort sampled during active COVID-19. The rearrangement uses TRBV19 and TRBJ2-1; the match to TRBD2 covers 11 bases. This CDR3 is CASRAFWLAGGQLVSNEQFF. The CDR3 bases are TGTGCCAGTAGAGCCTTCTGGCTAGCGGGGGGCCAATTAGTCAGCAATGAGCAGTTCTTC.